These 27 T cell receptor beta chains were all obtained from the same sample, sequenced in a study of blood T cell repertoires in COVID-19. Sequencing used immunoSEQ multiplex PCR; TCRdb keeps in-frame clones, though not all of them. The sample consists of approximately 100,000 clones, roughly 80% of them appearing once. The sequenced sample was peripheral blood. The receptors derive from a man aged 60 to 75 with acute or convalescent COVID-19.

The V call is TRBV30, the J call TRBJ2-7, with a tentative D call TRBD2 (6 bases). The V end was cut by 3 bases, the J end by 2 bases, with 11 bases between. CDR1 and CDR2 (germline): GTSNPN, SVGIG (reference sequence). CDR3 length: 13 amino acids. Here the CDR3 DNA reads TGTGCCTGGAGCCCACTAGCCACCTACGAGCAGTACTTC. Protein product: CAWSPLATYEQYF.

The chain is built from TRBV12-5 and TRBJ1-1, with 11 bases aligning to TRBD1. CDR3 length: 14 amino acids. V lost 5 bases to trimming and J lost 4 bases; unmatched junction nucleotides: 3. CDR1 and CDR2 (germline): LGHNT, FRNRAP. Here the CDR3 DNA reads TGTGCTAGTGGTATTGGACAGGGGGCCACTGAAGCTTTCTTT. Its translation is CASGIGQGATEAFF.

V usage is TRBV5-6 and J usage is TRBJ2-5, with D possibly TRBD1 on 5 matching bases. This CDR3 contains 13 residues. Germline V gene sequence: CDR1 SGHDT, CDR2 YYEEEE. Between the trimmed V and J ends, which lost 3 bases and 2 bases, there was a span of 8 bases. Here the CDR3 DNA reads TGTGCCAGCAGCTGGGGCACGCAAGAGACCCAGTACTTC. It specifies CASSWGTQETQYF. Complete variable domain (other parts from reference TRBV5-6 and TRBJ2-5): DAGVTQSPTHLIKTRGQQVTLRCSPKSGHDTVSWYQQALGQGPQFIFQYYEEEERQRGNFPDRFSGHQFPNYSSELNVNALLLGDSALYLCASSWGTQETQYFGPGTRLLVL.

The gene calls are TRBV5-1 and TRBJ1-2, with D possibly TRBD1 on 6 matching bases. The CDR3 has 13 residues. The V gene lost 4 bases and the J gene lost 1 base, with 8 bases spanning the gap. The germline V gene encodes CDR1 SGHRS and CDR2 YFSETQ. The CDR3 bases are TGCGCCAGCAGCCCGGACAGTAACTATGGCTACACCTTC. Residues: CASSPDSNYGYTF.

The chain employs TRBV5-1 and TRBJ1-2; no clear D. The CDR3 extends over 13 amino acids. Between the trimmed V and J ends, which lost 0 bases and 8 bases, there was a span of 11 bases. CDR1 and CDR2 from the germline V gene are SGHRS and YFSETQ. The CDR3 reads CASSLVNNQGYTF. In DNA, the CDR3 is TGCGCCAGCAGCTTGGTTAACAATCAAGGCTACACCTTC.

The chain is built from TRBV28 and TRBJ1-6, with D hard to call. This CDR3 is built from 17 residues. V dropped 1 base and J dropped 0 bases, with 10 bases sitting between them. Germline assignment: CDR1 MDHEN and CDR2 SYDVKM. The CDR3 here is CASSLSSASSYNSPLHF. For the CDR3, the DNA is TGTGCCAGCAGTTTATCGTCAGCTAGCTCCTATAATTCACCCCTCCACTTT. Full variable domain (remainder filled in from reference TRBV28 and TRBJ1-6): DVKVTQSSRYLVKRTGEKVFLECVQDMDHENMFWYRQDPGLGLRLIYFSYDVKMKEKGDIPEGYSVSREKKERFSLILESASTNQTSMYLCASSLSSASSYNSPLHFGNGTRLTVT.

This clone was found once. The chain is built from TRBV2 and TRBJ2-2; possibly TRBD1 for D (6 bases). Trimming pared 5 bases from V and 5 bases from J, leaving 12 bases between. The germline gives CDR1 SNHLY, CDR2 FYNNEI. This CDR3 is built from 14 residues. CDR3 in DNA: TGTGCCAGCAGTTATACAGGGCGGACCGGGGAGCTGTTTTTT. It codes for CASSYTGRTGELFF.

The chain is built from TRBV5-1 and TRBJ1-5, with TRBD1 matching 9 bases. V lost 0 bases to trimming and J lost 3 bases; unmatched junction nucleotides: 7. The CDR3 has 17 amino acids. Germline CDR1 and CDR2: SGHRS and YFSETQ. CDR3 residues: CASSLEGGQGPNQPQHF. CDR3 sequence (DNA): TGCGCCAGCAGCTTGGAGGGGGGACAGGGCCCCAATCAGCCCCAGCATTTT.

DNA of the CDR3: TGTGCCAGCAGCTTGGGGATGACAGGGGCCGATACGCAGTATTTT. It encodes CASSLGMTGADTQYF. The chain joins TRBV5-4 to TRBJ2-3; 8 bases map to TRBD1. This CDR3 is built from 15 residues. CDR1 and CDR2 (germline): SGHNT, YYREEE (reference sequence). Unmatched junction bases numbered 6, after V lost 0 bases and J lost 6 bases.

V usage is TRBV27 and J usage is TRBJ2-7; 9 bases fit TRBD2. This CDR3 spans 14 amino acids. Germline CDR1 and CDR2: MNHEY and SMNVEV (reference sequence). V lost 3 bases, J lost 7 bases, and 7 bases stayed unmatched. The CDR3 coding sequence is TGTGCCAGCAGTTTTGCGGGGGGGCCTCGAGAGCAGTACTTC. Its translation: CASSFAGGPREQYF.

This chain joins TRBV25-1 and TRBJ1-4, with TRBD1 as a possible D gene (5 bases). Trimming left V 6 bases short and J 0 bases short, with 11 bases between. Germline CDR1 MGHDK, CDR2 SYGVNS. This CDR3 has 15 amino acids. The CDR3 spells CASRDTWSTNEKLFF. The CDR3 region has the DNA TGTGCCAGCAGGGACACATGGTCAACTAATGAAAAACTGTTTTTT. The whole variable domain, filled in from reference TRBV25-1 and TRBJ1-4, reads EADIYQTPRYLVIGTGKKITLECSQTMGHDKMYWYQQDPGMELHLIHYSYGVNSTEKGDLSSESTVSRIRTEHFPLTLESARPSHTSQYLCASRDTWSTNEKLFFGSGTQLSVL.

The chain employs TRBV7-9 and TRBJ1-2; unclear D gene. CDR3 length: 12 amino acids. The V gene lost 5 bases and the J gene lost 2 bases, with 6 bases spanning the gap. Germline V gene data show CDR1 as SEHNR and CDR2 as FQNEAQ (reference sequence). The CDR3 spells CASSPRNYGYTF. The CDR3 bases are TGTGCCAGCAGCCCGCGGAACTATGGCTACACCTTC. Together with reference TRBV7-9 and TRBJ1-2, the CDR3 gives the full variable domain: DTGVSQNPRHKITKRGQNVTFRCDPISEHNRLYWYRQTLGQGPEFLTYFQNEAQLEKSRLLSDRFSAERPKGSFSTLEIQRTEQGDSAMYLCASSPRNYGYTFGSGTRLTVV.

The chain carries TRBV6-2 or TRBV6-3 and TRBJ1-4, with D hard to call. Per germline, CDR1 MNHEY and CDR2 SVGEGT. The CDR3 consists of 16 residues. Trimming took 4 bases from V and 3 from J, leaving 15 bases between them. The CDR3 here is CASSSPSQRSNEKLFF. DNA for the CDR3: TGTGCCAGCAGTTCACCCTCTCAGCGCTCTAATGAAAAACTGTTTTTT.

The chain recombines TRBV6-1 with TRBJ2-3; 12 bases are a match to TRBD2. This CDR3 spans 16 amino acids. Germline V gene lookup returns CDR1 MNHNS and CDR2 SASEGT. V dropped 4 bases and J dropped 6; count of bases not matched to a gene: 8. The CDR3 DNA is TGTGCCAGCAGTGCCGTCCTAGCGGGGGGGCGGGATACGCAGTATTTT. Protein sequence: CASSAVLAGGRDTQYF.

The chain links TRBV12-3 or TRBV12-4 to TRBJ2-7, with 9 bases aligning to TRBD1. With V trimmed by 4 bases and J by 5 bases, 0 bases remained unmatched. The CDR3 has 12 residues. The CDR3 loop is CASSWTGDEQYF. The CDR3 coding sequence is TGTGCCAGCAGTTGGACAGGGGACGAGCAGTACTTC.

CDR3 region: CATSDYGGSGLAGTGELFF. CDR3 DNA sequence: TGTGCCACCAGTGATTACGGAGGGAGCGGACTAGCAGGGACCGGGGAGCTGTTTTTT. The rearrangement joins TRBV24-1 to TRBJ2-2; 8 bases align to TRBD2. CDR3 length: 19 residues. Germline V gene lookup returns CDR1 KGHDR and CDR2 SFDVKD. The ends lost 2 bases at V and 5 bases at J; junction bases unmatched: 15.

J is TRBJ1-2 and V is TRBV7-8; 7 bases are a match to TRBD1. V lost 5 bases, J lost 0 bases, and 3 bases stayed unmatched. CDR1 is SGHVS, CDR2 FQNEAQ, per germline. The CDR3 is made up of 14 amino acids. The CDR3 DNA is TGTGCCAGCAGCCCTGGGACAGCTAACTATGGCTACACCTTC. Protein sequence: CASSPGTANYGYTF.

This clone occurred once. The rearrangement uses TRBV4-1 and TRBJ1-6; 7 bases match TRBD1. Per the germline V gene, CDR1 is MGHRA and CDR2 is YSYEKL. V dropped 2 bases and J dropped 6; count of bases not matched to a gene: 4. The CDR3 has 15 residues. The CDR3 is CASSQYRGLNSPLHF. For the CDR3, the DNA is TGCGCCAGCAGCCAATACAGGGGACTTAATTCACCCCTCCACTTT.

The CDR3 region is CATSGSTGYNEQFF. As DNA, the CDR3 is TGTGCCACCAGCGGCTCCACAGGCTACAATGAGCAGTTCTTC. The rearrangement joins TRBV24-1 to TRBJ2-1; weak D call: TRBD1 (5 bases). CDR3 length: 14 residues. The V gene lost 7 bases and the J gene lost 3 bases, with 12 bases spanning the gap. CDR1 is KGHDR and CDR2 is SFDVKD in the germline V gene.

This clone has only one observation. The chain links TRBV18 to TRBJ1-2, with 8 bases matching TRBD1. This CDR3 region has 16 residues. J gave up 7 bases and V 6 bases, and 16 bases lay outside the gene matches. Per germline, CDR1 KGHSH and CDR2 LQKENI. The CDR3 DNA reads TGTGCCAGCTCTTGGACAGGGAGTATGAGAAGTGGTGGCTACACCTTC. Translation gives CASSWTGSMRSGGYTF.

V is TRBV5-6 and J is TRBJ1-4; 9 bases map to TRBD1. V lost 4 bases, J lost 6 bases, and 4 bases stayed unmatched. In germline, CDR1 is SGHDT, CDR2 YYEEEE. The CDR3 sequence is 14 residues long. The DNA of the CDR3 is TGTGCCAGCAGCCCGACAGGGGGAGATGAAAAACTGTTTTTT. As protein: CASSPTGGDEKLFF.

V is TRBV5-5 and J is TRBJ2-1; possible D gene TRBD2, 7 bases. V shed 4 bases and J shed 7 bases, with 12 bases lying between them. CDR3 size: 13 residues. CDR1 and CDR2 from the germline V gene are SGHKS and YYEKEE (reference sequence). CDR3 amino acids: CASSKGGPNEQFF. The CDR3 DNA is TGTGCCAGCAGCAAGGGGGGGCCGAATGAGCAGTTCTTC.

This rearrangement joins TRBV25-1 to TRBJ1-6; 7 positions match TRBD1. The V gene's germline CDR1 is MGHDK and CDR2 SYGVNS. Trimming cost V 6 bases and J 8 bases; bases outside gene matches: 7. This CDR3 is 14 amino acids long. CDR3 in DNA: TGTGCCAGCAGCCCGACAGGGAAGGATTCACCCCTCCACTTT. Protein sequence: CASSPTGKDSPLHF.

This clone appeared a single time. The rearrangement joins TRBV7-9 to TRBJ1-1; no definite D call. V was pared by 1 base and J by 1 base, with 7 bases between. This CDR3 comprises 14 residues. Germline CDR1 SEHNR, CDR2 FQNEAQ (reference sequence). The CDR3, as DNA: TGTGCCAGCAGCTTAGACAGCAAGAACACTGAAGCTTTCTTT. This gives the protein CASSLDSKNTEAFF.

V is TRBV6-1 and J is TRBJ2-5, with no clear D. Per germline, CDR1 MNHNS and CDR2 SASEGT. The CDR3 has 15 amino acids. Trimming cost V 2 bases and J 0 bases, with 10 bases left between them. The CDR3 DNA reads TGTGCCAGCAGTGAAAGTCCGCGGTACCAAGAGACCCAGTACTTC. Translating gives CASSESPRYQETQYF.

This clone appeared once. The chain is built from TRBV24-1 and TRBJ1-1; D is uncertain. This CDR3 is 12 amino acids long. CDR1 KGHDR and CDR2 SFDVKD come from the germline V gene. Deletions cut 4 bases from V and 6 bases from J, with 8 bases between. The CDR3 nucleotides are TGTGCCACCAGTGAAGGAGGGTCTGAAGCTTTCTTT. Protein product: CATSEGGSEAFF.

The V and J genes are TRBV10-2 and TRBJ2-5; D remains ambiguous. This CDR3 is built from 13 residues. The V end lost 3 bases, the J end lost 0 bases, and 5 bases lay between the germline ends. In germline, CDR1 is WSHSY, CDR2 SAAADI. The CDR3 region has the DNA TGCGCCAGCAGTGATCCGGACCAAGAGACCCAGTACTTC. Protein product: CASSDPDQETQYF.